This TCR beta chain was sequenced in a study of early T cells in non-severe SARS-CoV-2 infection. In its sample, this clonotype was seen many times. The antigen remains unidentified. In the library, individual cDNA molecules carried attached unique molecular identifiers. TCRdb called the 5' RACE reads again in MiXCR, with one record for every CDR3 protein. This table holds around 30,000 distinct CDR3 sequences, under 6% found once. Study-level points and caveats: Anti-spike CD8 responses were favored in VDJdb matching, and private and CD4 specificities were missed.

The V gene's germline CDR1 is SGHRS and CDR2 YFSETQ. CDR3 length: 14 residues. Trimming removed 4 bases from V and 7 bases from J, with 15 bases in between. V gene TRBV5-1 combines with J gene TRBJ2-1; D is perhaps TRBD1 (6 bases). This TCR came from an adult who was a healthcare worker with PCR-confirmed SARS-CoV-2 infection or an uninfected control (not recorded which). Sequences were obtained from whole blood. The DNA for the CDR3 is TGCGCCAGCAGCCTAGCCGGGACAATTAATGAGCAGTTCTTC. Translation gives CASSLAGTINEQFF.